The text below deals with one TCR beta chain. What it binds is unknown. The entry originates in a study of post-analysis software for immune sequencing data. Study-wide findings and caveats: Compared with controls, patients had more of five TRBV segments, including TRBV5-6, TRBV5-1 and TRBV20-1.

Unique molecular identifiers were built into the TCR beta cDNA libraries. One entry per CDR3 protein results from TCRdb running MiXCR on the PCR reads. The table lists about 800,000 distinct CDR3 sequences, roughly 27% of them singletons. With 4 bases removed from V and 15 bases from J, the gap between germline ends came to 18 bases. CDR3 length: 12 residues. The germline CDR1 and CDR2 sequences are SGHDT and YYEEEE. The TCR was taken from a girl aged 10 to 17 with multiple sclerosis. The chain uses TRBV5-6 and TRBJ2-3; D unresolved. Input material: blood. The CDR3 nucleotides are TGTGCCAGCAGCGCACAGATGTGGTCCCTATATTTT. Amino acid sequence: CASSAQMWSLYF. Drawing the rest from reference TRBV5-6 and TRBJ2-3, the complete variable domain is DAGVTQSPTHLIKTRGQQVTLRCSPKSGHDTVSWYQQALGQGPQFIFQYYEEEERQRGNFPDRFSGHQFPNYSSELNVNALLLGDSALYLCASSAQMWSLYFGPGTRLTVL.